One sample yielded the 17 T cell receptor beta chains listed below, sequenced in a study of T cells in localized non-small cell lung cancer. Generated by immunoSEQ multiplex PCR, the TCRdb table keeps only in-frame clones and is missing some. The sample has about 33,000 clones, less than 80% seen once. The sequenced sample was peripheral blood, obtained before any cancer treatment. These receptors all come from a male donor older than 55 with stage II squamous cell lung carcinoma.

DNA of the CDR3: TGTGCCAGCAGCTTAGCCGGGGGGCCGGGGTACGAGCAGTACTTC. Translation: CASSLAGGPGYEQYF. The chain uses TRBV7-8 and TRBJ2-7; maybe TRBD2 (7 bases). The V end was cut by 0 bases, the J end by 4 bases, with 13 bases between. There are 15 residues in the CDR3. Germline V CDR1 and CDR2: SGHVS, FQNEAQ.

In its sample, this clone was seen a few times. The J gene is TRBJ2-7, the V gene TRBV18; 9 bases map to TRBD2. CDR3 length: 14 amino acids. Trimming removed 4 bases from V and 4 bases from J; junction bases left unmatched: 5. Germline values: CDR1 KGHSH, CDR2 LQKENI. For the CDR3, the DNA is TGTGCCAGCTCACTAGCGGGAGCGTTGTACGAGCAGTACTTC. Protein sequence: CASSLAGALYEQYF.

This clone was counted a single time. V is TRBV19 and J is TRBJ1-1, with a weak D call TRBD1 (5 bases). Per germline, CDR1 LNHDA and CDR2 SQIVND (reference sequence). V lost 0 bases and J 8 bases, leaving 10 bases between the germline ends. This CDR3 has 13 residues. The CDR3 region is CASSIEGRGEAFF. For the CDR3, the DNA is TGTGCCAGTAGTATAGAGGGGAGGGGCGAAGCTTTCTTT.

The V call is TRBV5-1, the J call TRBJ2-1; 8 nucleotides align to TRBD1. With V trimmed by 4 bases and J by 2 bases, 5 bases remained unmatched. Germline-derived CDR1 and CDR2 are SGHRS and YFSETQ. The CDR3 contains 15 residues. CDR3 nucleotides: TGCGCCAGCAGCGTCGACAGGGGACCCTACAATGAGCAGTTCTTC. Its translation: CASSVDRGPYNEQFF. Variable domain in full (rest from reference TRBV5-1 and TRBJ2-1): KAGVTQTPRYLIKTRGQQVTLSCSPISGHRSVSWYQQTPGQGLQFLFEYFSETQRNKGNFPGRFSGRQFSNSRSEMNVSTLELGDSALYLCASSVDRGPYNEQFFGPGTRLTVL.

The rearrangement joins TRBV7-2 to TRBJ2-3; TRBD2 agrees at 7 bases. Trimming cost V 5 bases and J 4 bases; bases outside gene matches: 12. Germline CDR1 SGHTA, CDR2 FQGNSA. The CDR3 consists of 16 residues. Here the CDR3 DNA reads TGTGCCAGCAGCCCCCGGGGAGCGGGGAGCGCAGATACGCAGTATTTT. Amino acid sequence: CASSPRGAGSADTQYF.

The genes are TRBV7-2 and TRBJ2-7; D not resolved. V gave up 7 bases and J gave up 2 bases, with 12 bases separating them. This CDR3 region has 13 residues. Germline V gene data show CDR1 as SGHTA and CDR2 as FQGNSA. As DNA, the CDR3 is TGTGCCAGCACTAGAGCCCGAACCTACGAGCAGTACTTC. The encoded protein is CASTRARTYEQYF.

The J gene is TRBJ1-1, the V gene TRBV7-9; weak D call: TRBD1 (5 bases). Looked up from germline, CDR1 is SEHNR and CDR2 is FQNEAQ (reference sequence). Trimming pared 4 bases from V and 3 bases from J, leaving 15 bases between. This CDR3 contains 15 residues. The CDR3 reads CASSSGPGGYTEAFF. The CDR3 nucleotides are TGTGCCAGCAGCTCAGGCCCCGGGGGGTACACTGAAGCTTTCTTT.

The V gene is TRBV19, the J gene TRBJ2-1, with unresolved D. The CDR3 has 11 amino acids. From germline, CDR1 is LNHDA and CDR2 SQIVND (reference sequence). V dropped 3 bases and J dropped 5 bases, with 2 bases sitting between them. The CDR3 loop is CASSMDNEQFF. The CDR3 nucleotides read TGTGCCAGTAGTATGGACAATGAGCAGTTCTTC. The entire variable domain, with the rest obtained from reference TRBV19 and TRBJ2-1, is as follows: DGGITQSPKYLFRKEGQNVTLSCEQNLNHDAMYWYRQDPGQGLRLIYYSQIVNDFQKGDIAEGYSVSREKKESFPLTVTSAQKNPTAFYLCASSMDNEQFFGPGTRLTVL.

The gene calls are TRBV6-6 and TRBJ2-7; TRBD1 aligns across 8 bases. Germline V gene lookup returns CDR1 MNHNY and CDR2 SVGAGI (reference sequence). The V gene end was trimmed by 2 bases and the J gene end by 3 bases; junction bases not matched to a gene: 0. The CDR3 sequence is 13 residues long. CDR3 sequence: CASSYDRGYEQYF. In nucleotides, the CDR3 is TGTGCCAGCAGTTACGACAGGGGCTACGAGCAGTACTTC.

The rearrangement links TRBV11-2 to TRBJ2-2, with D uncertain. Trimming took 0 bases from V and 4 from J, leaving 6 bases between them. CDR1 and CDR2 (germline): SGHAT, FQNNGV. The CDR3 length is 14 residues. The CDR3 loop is CASSLDPSTGELFF. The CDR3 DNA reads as TGTGCCAGCAGCTTAGATCCTAGCACCGGGGAGCTGTTTTTT.

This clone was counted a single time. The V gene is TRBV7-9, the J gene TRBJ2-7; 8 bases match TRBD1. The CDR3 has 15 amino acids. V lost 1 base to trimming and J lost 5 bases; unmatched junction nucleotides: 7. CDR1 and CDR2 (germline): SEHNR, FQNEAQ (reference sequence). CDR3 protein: CASSLGSTGANEQYF. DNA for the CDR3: TGTGCCAGCAGCTTAGGCTCGACAGGGGCGAACGAGCAGTACTTC. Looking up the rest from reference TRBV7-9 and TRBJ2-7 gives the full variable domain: DTGVSQNPRHKITKRGQNVTFRCDPISEHNRLYWYRQTLGQGPEFLTYFQNEAQLEKSRLLSDRFSAERPKGSFSTLEIQRTEQGDSAMYLCASSLGSTGANEQYFGPGTRLTVT.

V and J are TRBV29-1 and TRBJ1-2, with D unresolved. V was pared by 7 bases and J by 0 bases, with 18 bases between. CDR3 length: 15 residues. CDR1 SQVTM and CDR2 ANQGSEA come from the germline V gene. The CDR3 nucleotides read TGCAGCGCCCTCACCGACTTCGATGCTAACTATGGCTACACCTTC. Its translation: CSALTDFDANYGYTF.

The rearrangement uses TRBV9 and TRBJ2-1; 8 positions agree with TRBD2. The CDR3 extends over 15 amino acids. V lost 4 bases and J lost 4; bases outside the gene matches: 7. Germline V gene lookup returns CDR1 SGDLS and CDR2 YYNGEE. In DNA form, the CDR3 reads TGTGCCAGCAGCCCGCGACTAGCGCTTTACAATGAGCAGTTCTTC. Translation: CASSPRLALYNEQFF.

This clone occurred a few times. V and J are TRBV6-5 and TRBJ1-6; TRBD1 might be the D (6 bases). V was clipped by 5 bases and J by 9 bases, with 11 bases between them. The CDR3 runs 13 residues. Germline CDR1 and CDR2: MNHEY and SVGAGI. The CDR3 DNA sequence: TGTGCCAGCAGTCCTACAGGGATTTCACCCCTCCACTTT. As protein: CASSPTGISPLHF.

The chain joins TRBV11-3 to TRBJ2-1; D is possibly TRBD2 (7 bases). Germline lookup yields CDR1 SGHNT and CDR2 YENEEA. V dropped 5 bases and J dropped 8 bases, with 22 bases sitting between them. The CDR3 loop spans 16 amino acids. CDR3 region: CASSTRGAGGPDEQFF. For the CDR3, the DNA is TGTGCCAGCAGCACCCGGGGGGCCGGAGGGCCCGATGAGCAGTTCTTC. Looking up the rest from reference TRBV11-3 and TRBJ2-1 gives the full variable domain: EAGVVQSPRYKIIEKKQPVAFWCNPISGHNTLYWYLQNLGQGPELLIRYENEEAVDDSQLPKDRFSAERLKGVDSTLKIQPAELGDSAVYLCASSTRGAGGPDEQFFGPGTRLTVL.

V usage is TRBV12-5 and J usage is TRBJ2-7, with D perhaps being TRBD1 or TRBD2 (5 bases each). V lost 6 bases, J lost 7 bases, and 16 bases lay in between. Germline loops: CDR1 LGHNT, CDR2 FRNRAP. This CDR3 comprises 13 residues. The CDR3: CASGTMRGGEQYF. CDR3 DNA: TGTGCTAGTGGGACTATGAGGGGCGGTGAGCAGTACTTC.

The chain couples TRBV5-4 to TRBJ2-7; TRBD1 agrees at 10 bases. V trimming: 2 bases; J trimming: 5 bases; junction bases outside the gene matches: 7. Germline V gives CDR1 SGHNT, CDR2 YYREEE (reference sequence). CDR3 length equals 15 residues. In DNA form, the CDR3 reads TGTGCCAGCAGCTTTGAGGGACAGGGGCTCCACGAGCAGTACTTC. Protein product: CASSFEGQGLHEQYF.